This T cell receptor beta chain was recorded in a study of regulatory T cells in long-lasting Graves disease. Study results and limitations: Persistent disease preferred TRBV28, TRBJ1-2 and TRBJ2-5.

Through Arm-PCR of CDR3 regions and iRepertoire HTBI primers, TCR beta libraries were built. MiXCR was run by TCRdb on the multiplex PCR reads, yielding one entry per CDR3 protein. The sample has hundreds of thousands of distinct CDR3 sequences; 15% to 20% are singletons. As concerns this clonotype: The antigen is not known. A far bigger clonotype differs at one base, so this is likely a read error.

Trimming shortened V by 4 bases and J by 7 bases, and 17 bases separated the two germline ends. The CDR3 spans 14 residues. Regarding time point: persistent/refractory GD, antithyroid drugs over 5 years with positive TRAb. The TCR library used RNA extracted from PBMCs. The receptor comes from a female donor with Graves disease. The source was peripheral blood mononuclear cells (PBMCs), collected when the disease was refractory, from a patient treated with antithyroid drugs. V usage is TRBV12-3 or TRBV12-4 and J usage is TRBJ2-7; the D gene is possibly TRBD2 (7 bases). Written as DNA, the CDR3 is TGTGCCAGCAGTTACGGGACACCGGGGGGTGAGCAGTACTTC. This encodes CASSYGTPGGEQYF.